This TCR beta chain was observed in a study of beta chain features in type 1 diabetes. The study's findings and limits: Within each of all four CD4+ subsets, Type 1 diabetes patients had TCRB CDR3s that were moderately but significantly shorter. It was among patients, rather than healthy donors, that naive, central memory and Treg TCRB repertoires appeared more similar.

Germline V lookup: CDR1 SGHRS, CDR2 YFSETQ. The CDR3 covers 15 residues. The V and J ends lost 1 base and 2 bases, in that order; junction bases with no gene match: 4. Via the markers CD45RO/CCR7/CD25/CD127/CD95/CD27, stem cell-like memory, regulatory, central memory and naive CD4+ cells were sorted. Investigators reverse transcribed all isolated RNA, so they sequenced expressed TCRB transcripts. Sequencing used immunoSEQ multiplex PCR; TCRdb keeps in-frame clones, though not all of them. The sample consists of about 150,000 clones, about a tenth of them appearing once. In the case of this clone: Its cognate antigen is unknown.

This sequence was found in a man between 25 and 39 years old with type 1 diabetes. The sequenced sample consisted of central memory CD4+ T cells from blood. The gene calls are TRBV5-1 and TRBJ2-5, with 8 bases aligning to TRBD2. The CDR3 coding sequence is TGCGCCAGCAGCTTGAATCCGGGAGGGCAAGAGACCCAGTACTTC. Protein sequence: CASSLNPGGQETQYF. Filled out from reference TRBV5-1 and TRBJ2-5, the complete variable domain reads KAGVTQTPRYLIKTRGQQVTLSCSPISGHRSVSWYQQTPGQGLQFLFEYFSETQRNKGNFPGRFSGRQFSNSRSEMNVSTLELGDSALYLCASSLNPGGQETQYFGPGTRLLVL.